The clone carrying this T cell receptor beta chain occurred once. This record comes from a study of blood T cell repertoires in COVID-19. Across the study: PBMCs, B-cell-depleted T cells, or T cells provided the cDNA or gDNA that made up the material.

V dropped 8 bases and J dropped 1 base, with 8 bases sitting between them. This CDR3 region has 12 residues. The germline CDR1 and CDR2 sequences are MDHEN and SYDVKM. In the original workflow: The assay estimated nucleated cells by amplifying reference gene primers. Assay used: immunoSEQ multiplex PCR; TCRdb lists only in-frame clones, some missing. That table supplies the V and J calls and clone size; D and trimming were determined from the DNA. The sample lists 230,000 or so clones, roughly 89% occurring once. The sequenced material came from peripheral blood. The receptor was isolated from a woman in her thirties or forties who had recovered from COVID-19. The V and J genes are TRBV28 and TRBJ1-2; maybe TRBD1 (5 bases). CDR3 coding DNA: TGTGCCAGCGGGACTGGTAACTATGGCTACACCTTC. This encodes CASGTGNYGYTF.